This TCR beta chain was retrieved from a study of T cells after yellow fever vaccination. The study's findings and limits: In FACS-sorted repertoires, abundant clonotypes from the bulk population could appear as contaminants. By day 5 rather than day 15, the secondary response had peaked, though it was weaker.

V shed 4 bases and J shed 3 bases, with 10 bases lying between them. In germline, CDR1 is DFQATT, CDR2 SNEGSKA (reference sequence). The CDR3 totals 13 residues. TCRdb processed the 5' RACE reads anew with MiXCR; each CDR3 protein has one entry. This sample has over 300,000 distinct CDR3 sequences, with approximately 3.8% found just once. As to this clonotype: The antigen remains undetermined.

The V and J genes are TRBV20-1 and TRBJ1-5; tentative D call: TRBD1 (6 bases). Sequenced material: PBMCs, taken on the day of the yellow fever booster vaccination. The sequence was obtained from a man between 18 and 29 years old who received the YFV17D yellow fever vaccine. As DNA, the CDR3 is TGCAGTGCTATTGGACAGTTCAATCAGCCCCAGCATTTT. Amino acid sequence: CSAIGQFNQPQHF.